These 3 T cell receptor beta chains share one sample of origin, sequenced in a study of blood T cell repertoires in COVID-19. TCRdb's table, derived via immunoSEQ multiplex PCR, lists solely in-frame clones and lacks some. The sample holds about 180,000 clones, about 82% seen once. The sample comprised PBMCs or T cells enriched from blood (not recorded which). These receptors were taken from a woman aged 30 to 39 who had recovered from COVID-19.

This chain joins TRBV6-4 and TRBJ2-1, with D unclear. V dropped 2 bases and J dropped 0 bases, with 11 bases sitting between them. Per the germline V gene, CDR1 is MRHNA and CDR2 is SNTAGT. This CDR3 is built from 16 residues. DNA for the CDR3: TGTGCCAGCAGTGACAATAGGCCTAGCTCCTACAATGAGCAGTTCTTC. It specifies CASSDNRPSSYNEQFF.

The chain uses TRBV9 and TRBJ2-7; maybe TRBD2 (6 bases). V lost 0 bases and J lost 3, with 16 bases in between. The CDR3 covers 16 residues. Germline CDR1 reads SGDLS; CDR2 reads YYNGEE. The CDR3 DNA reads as TGTGCCAGCAGCGTAGGAGGCGGCGCGGGAAGCTACGAGCAGTACTTC. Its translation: CASSVGGGAGSYEQYF.

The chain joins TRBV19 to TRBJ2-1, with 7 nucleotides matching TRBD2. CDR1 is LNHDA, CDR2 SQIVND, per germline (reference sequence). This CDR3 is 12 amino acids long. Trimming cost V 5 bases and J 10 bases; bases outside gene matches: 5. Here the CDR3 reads CASSGAAGEQFF. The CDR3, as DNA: TGTGCCAGTAGTGGGGCAGCGGGAGAGCAGTTCTTC.